This TCR beta chain was sequenced for a study of cytomegalovirus exposure and HLA in healthy donors. Study in general: A previous analysis identified around 120 million unique TCR beta sequences derived from some 170 million T cells. Within the Caucasian-associated ancestry cluster were 65% to 85% of the roughly 400 genotyped donors. Findings and limits, study-wide: In a later analysis, CMV-associated beta chains were mostly HLA-associated, it appeared.

A remark on this clone: No antigen is known for it.

PCR used 60 Vbeta primers and 13 Jbeta primers. Repertoires were generated with immunoSEQ multiplex PCR, while TCRdb's copy carries only in-frame clones and drops some. The profile shows about 140,000 clones, approximately 84% of them singletons. The clonotype comes from a man aged 25-45 years in good health and CMV-seropositive. What was sequenced was PBMCs.

CDR3 amino acids: CASRSRDYLNQNIQYF. The CDR3 coding sequence is TGTGCCAGCCGTAGCCGGGACTACCTTAATCAAAACATTCAGTACTTC. The rearrangement links TRBV2 to TRBJ2-4, with 7 bases lining up with TRBD2. The CDR3 covers 16 residues. Unmatched junction bases numbered 15, after V lost 8 bases and J lost 5 bases. CDR1 and CDR2 (germline): SNHLY, FYNNEI. Filled out from reference TRBV2 and TRBJ2-4, the complete variable domain reads EPEVTQTPSHQVTQMGQEVILRCVPISNHLYFYWYRQILGQKVEFLVSFYNNEISEKSEIFDDQFSVERPDGSNFTLKIRSTKLEDSAMYFCASRSRDYLNQNIQYFGAGTRLSVL.